This T cell receptor (beta chain) was observed in a study of STAT5B mutations in CD4+ large granular lymphocyte leukemia. The CDR3 spans 14 residues. Per the germline V gene, CDR1 is MDHEN and CDR2 is SYDVKM. V lost 4 bases to trimming and J lost 7 bases; unmatched junction nucleotides: 8. Regarding the study as a whole: Compared with healthy controls (2/35), patient top clones favored TRBV06 (8/27). Data were not HLA-matched across samples. Patient CD4-sorted repertoires stayed more clonal than healthy ones after leukemic-clone removal.

Study processing details: A productive frequency of 2.59 x 10-5 was the lowest detectable. The repertoire was sequenced with immunoSEQ multiplex PCR; TCRdb's copy has only in-frame clones and lacks some. V, J and clone size reflect that table, while D and trimming were determined from the DNA. Found here are around 33,000 clones, 69% of them singletons; the top ten hold under 3.5%. This clone was found a few times. What it binds is not known. Sequenced input: CD4+ T cells from blood buffy coats. V gene TRBV28 combines with J gene TRBJ2-5; 8 nucleotides agree with TRBD1. The receptor was isolated from a human donor in good health. Here the CDR3 reads CASSYPDRAATQYF. The CDR3 coding sequence is TGTGCCAGCAGTTACCCGGACAGGGCGGCGACCCAGTACTTC.